This T cell receptor (beta chain) was sequenced in a study of T cells in Graves' hyperthyroidism and ophthalmopathy. The CDR3 length is 13 residues. V was clipped by 2 bases and J by 9 bases; unmatched bases: 4. Germline V gene sequence: CDR1 SGHTA, CDR2 FQGTGA. RNA transcripts gave rise to amplified TCR beta CDR3 regions. An initial round of RT-PCR targeting the TCR CDR3 relied on the HTBI primer set. TCRdb independently ran MiXCR on the multiplex PCR reads; one entry per CDR3 protein. The sample lists approximately 330,000 distinct CDR3 sequences; about 21% were seen once. Broader study findings: Separating ophthalmopathy from stable hyperthyroidism was achieved by a 13 V-J model.

Details on this clonotype: Its antigen remains unidentified.

The sequence was collected from a woman in her 50s with Graves' hyperthyroidism. The sample consisted of blood. This chain joins TRBV7-3 and TRBJ2-1, with 7 bases matching TRBD2. The CDR3 sequence: CASSLSGRSEQFF. The CDR3 DNA sequence: TGTGCCAGCAGCTTATCCGGGAGGAGTGAGCAGTTCTTC.